The 29 T cell receptor beta chains reported below all come from one sample, sequenced in a study of blood T cell repertoires in COVID-19. Clones were sequenced by immunoSEQ multiplex PCR, and TCRdb holds only the in-frame ones, with some missing. The sample has roughly 250,000 clones, 88% seen once. The source material was PBMCs or T cells enriched from blood (not recorded which). The receptors were sampled from a woman between 35 and 50 years old with acute COVID-19.

V usage is TRBV7-9 and J usage is TRBJ2-2; TRBD2 aligns across 9 bases. V lost 6 bases and J lost 3; bases outside the gene matches: 5. CDR3 length: 15 amino acids. Germline CDR1 and CDR2: SEHNR and FQNEAQ (reference sequence). CDR3: CASRPGTSYTGELFF. DNA of the CDR3: TGTGCCAGCAGACCCGGGACTAGCTACACCGGGGAGCTGTTTTTT. Complete variable domain (other parts from reference TRBV7-9 and TRBJ2-2): DTGVSQNPRHKITKRGQNVTFRCDPISEHNRLYWYRQTLGQGPEFLTYFQNEAQLEKSRLLSDRFSAERPKGSFSTLEIQRTEQGDSAMYLCASRPGTSYTGELFFGEGSRLTVL.

J is TRBJ2-1 and V is TRBV6-2 or TRBV6-3; the D gene is possibly TRBD2 (5 bases). Trimming stripped 6 bases from V and 8 bases from J, with 26 bases between. The CDR3 extends over 17 amino acids. Germline lookup yields CDR1 MNHEY and CDR2 SVGEGT. CDR3 coding DNA: TGTGCCAGCAGCCTAGATCAAGGAGGCCTAATTCTGGATGAGCAGTTCTTC. This translates into CASSLDQGGLILDEQFF.

This clone was counted only a few times. The chain uses TRBV19 and TRBJ2-3, with 7 bases identical to TRBD1. The CDR3 has 15 amino acids. Per the germline V gene, CDR1 is LNHDA and CDR2 is SQIVND (reference sequence). The V segment lost 5 bases and the J segment 4 bases; nucleotides outside the gene matches: 9. The CDR3 region is CASSSRQGGADTQYF. The CDR3 coding sequence is TGTGCCAGTAGTTCAAGACAGGGTGGTGCAGATACGCAGTATTTT.

Points on this clone: Germline and junction disagree at one end, which may indicate a read error. V is TRBV12-3 or TRBV12-4 and J is TRBJ2-1; 11 bases match TRBD2. The CDR3 loop spans 12 amino acids. CDR3 residues: CASSFSTSGIVF. The DNA for the CDR3 is TGTGCCAGCAGTTTTTCGACTAGCGGGATTGTCTTC.

The rearrangement uses TRBV4-1 and TRBJ2-2; no firm D call. V was cut by 2 bases and J by 0 bases, with 10 bases left in between. The CDR3 sequence is 16 residues long. Germline V gives CDR1 MGHRA, CDR2 YSYEKL. The CDR3 protein is CASSQRGISNTGELFF. In DNA, the CDR3 is TGCGCCAGCAGCCAACGCGGTATTTCGAACACCGGGGAGCTGTTTTTT.

CDR3 in DNA: TGTGCCAGTAGTAGCCAGGGGGCGCGGGGTGAGCAGTTCTTC. It translates to CASSSQGARGEQFF. The chain is built from TRBV19 and TRBJ2-1; TRBD1 matches 8 bases. V gave up 4 bases and J gave up 9 bases; unmatched junction bases: 8. Germline loops: CDR1 LNHDA, CDR2 SQIVND (reference sequence). The CDR3 runs 14 residues.

This clone was seen only once. The genes are TRBV9 and TRBJ2-2; 7 nucleotides agree with TRBD2. CDR3 size: 16 residues. Germline V gives CDR1 SGDLS, CDR2 YYNGEE. With V trimmed by 0 bases and J by 4 bases, 6 bases remained unmatched. CDR3 sequence reads: CASSVVAGASTGELFF. DNA for the CDR3: TGTGCCAGCAGCGTAGTGGCGGGAGCGAGCACCGGGGAGCTGTTTTTT.

V gene TRBV3-1 (or the pseudogene TRBV3-2) combines with J gene TRBJ1-1; tentative D call: TRBD1 (6 bases). The CDR3 covers 16 residues. The germline V gene encodes CDR1 LGHDT and CDR2 YNNKEL (reference sequence). Trimming left V 1 base short and J 1 base short, with 13 bases between. CDR3 in DNA: TGTGCCAGCAGCCAAGGTCCCGACAGGACGAACACTGAAGCTTTCTTT. Translating gives CASSQGPDRTNTEAFF.

The chain recombines TRBV2 with TRBJ1-4; D might be TRBD1 (5 bases). V was shortened by 10 bases and J by 7 bases, with 13 bases between the two germline ends. Germline V CDR1 and CDR2: SNHLY, FYNNEI. The CDR3 is 12 residues long. The CDR3 reads CAIQALGEKLFF. The DNA for the CDR3 is TGTGCCATACAGGCCTTGGGTGAAAAACTGTTTTTT.

This chain connects TRBV3-1 (or the pseudogene TRBV3-2) to TRBJ2-2; D gene ambiguous. Trimming shortened V by 0 bases and J by 13 bases, and 12 bases separated the two germline ends. The CDR3 extends over 13 amino acids. Germline CDR1 and CDR2: LGHDT and YNNKEL (reference sequence). CDR3 region: CASSQDASRVLFF. The CDR3 region has the DNA TGTGCCAGCAGCCAAGACGCGTCCCGGGTGCTGTTTTTT.

Points on this clone: A read error may produce the germline difference seen at one junction end. The V and J genes are TRBV7-9 and TRBJ2-1, with TRBD2 identical over 7 bases. Germline CDR1 is SEHNR and CDR2 is FQNEAQ (reference sequence). This CDR3 has 16 residues. The CDR3 DNA follows: TGTGCCAACAGCTGGACTAGAGGATGGTCCTACAATGAGCAGTTCTTC. It yields the protein CANSWTRGWSYNEQFF. The whole variable domain, remainder taken from reference TRBV7-9 and TRBJ2-1, is DTGVSQNPRHKITKRGQNVTFRCDPISEHNRLYWYRQTLGQGPEFLTYFQNEAQLEKSRLLSDRFSAERPKGSFSTLEIQRTEQGDSAMYLCANSWTRGWSYNEQFFGPGTRLTVL.

This chain uses TRBV29-1 with TRBJ1-2; D gene ambiguous. This CDR3 spans 12 amino acids. CDR1 and CDR2 from the germline V gene are SQVTM and ANQGSEA. Trimming pared 6 bases from V and 4 bases from J, leaving 12 bases between. CDR3 sequence: CSVAEAGYGYTF. The CDR3 DNA reads TGCAGCGTAGCCGAGGCCGGCTATGGCTACACCTTC.

This chain connects TRBV11-3 to TRBJ2-1; possibly TRBD2 for D (5 bases). This CDR3 region has 14 residues. Germline V gives CDR1 SGHNT, CDR2 YENEEA. With 1 base removed from V and 10 bases from J, the gap between germline ends came to 14 bases. CDR3 region: CASSLGAEWQEQFF. In nucleotides, the CDR3 is TGTGCCAGCAGCTTAGGAGCGGAGTGGCAGGAGCAGTTCTTC. Combining the CDR3 with reference TRBV11-3 and TRBJ2-1 gives the whole variable domain EAGVVQSPRYKIIEKKQPVAFWCNPISGHNTLYWYLQNLGQGPELLIRYENEEAVDDSQLPKDRFSAERLKGVDSTLKIQPAELGDSAVYLCASSLGAEWQEQFFGPGTRLTVL.

The chain couples TRBV5-1 to TRBJ2-7; D might be TRBD2 (7 bases). Trimming cost V 1 base and J 2 bases, with 16 bases left between them. This CDR3 region has 16 residues. The germline gives CDR1 SGHRS, CDR2 YFSETQ. This CDR3 is CASSLNGGGSAYEQYF. CDR3 bases: TGCGCCAGCAGCTTGAACGGGGGCGGGAGTGCCTACGAGCAGTACTTC.

The chain is built from TRBV7-8 and TRBJ1-3; the match to TRBD1 covers 10 bases. This CDR3 has 15 residues. Germline V CDR1 and CDR2: SGHVS, FQNEAQ. Unmatched junction bases numbered 5, after V lost 2 bases and J lost 7 bases. The CDR3 loop reads CASSLRDRGGNTIYF. The CDR3 DNA reads TGTGCCAGCAGCTTACGGGACAGGGGTGGGAACACCATATATTTT.

This chain joins TRBV28 and TRBJ2-1; D might be TRBD2 (7 bases). With 5 bases removed from V and 5 bases from J, the gap between germline ends came to 19 bases. This CDR3 has 16 amino acids. The germline CDR1 and CDR2 sequences are MDHEN and SYDVKM. The CDR3 protein is CASSVASRGADNEQFF. CDR3 bases: TGTGCCAGCAGTGTGGCCTCCCGGGGGGCGGACAATGAGCAGTTCTTC.

V and J are TRBV28 and TRBJ1-5, with 7 nucleotides matching TRBD1. CDR1 and CDR2 (germline): MDHEN, SYDVKM. The V gene end was trimmed by 1 base and the J gene end by 3 bases; junction bases not matched to a gene: 6. The CDR3 runs to 16 residues. The chain's CDR3 is CASSLYGTELNQPQHF. Written as DNA, the CDR3 is TGTGCCAGCAGTTTATACGGGACAGAACTCAATCAGCCCCAGCATTTT.

The V call is TRBV19, the J call TRBJ2-7; the D gene is possibly TRBD1 (5 bases). CDR1 is LNHDA, CDR2 SQIVND, per germline (reference sequence). This CDR3 has 13 residues. V shed 1 base and J shed 6 bases, with 10 bases lying between them. CDR3 loop: CASSIGPGREQYV. In DNA, the CDR3 is TGTGCCAGTAGTATAGGGCCAGGGCGCGAGCAGTACGTC.

The CDR3 bases are TGTGCCAGCAGTTACTCGGCTCTCTTACCTAACTATGGCTACACCTTC. Translating it yields CASSYSALLPNYGYTF. V is TRBV6-5 and J is TRBJ1-2; no reliable D call. The CDR3 consists of 16 residues. CDR1 and CDR2 from the germline V gene are MNHEY and SVGAGI. V was pared by 0 bases and J by 0 bases, with 11 bases between.

This clone was found many times. The chain recombines TRBV7-9 with TRBJ1-3; D perhaps matches TRBD1 (6 bases). Trimming shortened V by 6 bases and J by 0 bases, and 15 bases separated the two germline ends. The CDR3 loop spans 16 amino acids. Germline CDR1 reads SEHNR; CDR2 reads FQNEAQ (reference sequence). This CDR3 reads CASSLRTASSGNTIYF. CDR3 in DNA: TGTGCCAGCAGTCTGCGGACAGCCTCCTCTGGAAACACCATATATTTT.

This chain uses TRBV28 with TRBJ1-2; a possible D gene is TRBD1 (5 bases). The V end was cut by 3 bases, the J end by 5 bases, with 16 bases between. This CDR3 has 15 residues. Germline V lookup: CDR1 MDHEN, CDR2 SYDVKM. This CDR3 reads CASSFGPNSGYGYTF. The CDR3 coding sequence is TGTGCCAGCAGTTTTGGGCCCAACTCAGGGTATGGCTACACCTTC.

V is TRBV7-8 and J is TRBJ2-2; 11 nucleotides match TRBD1. V gave up 5 bases and J gave up 0 bases; unmatched junction bases: 8. Germline CDR1 and CDR2: SGHVS and FQNEAQ. CDR3 length: 18 amino acids. DNA for the CDR3: TGTGCCAGCAGCGACCCGGACAGGGGGCCCGCGAACACCGGGGAGCTGTTTTTT. Translated: CASSDPDRGPANTGELFF.

J is TRBJ2-7 and V is TRBV27, with TRBD2 as a possible D gene (5 bases). Germline lookup yields CDR1 MNHEY and CDR2 SMNVEV (reference sequence). V was trimmed by 3 bases and J by 0 bases, leaving 12 bases between them. This CDR3 is 15 amino acids long. The CDR3 region has the DNA TGTGCCAGCAGTTTCCGGGGTAGTAACTCCTACGAGCAGTACTTC. It is translated as CASSFRGSNSYEQYF.

The DNA of the CDR3 is TGTGCCACCAGCAGAGTGGAGGGGGCCACTGAAGCTTTCTTT. It specifies CATSRVEGATEAFF. This sequence joins TRBV15 and TRBJ1-1; 7 bases are shared with TRBD1. The CDR3 totals 14 residues. With 1 base clipped from V and 4 bases from J, the junction kept 3 bases outside the gene matches. Per the germline V gene, CDR1 is LNHNV and CDR2 is YYDKDF (reference sequence).

This chain joins TRBV7-2 and TRBJ2-3; D is undetermined. Germline CDR1 is SGHTA and CDR2 is FQGNSA. The CDR3 consists of 14 residues. V shed 1 base and J shed 2 bases, with 7 bases lying between them. CDR3 DNA sequence: TGTGCCAGCAGCTTAGATGGCAACACAGATACGCAGTATTTT. It specifies CASSLDGNTDTQYF.

The rearrangement joins TRBV4-3 to TRBJ2-2; possibly TRBD1 for D (6 bases). Between the trimmed V and J ends, which lost 1 base and 3 bases, there was a span of 12 bases. Germline V gene sequence: CDR1 LGHNA, CDR2 YSLEER. The CDR3 runs 16 residues. The CDR3 bases are TGCGCCAGCAGCCAAGGAACAGGGCAGGACACCGGGGAGCTGTTTTTT. Its translation is CASSQGTGQDTGELFF.

V gene TRBV27 combines with J gene TRBJ2-1; D ambiguous. There are 16 residues in the CDR3. Germline V CDR1 and CDR2: MNHEY, SMNVEV (reference sequence). Deletions cut 4 bases from V and 3 bases from J, with 16 bases between. CDR3 nucleotide sequence: TGTGCCAGCAGTTCGAATGCCCCGGTCAACTACAATGAGCAGTTCTTC. Translated, it gives CASSSNAPVNYNEQFF.

Details on this clone: The same CDR3 is also encoded by other DNA sequences in this sample. The chain couples TRBV24-1 to TRBJ1-5; tentative D call: TRBD1 (5 bases). CDR3 size: 14 residues. CDR1 and CDR2 from the germline V gene are KGHDR and SFDVKD. Trimming took off 4 bases at V and 3 bases at J, with 9 bases between the two ends. CDR3 DNA: TGTGCCACCAGTGACCGACAGCTCAATCAGCCCCAGCATTTT. Residues: CATSDRQLNQPQHF.

The V gene is TRBV15, the J gene TRBJ1-3; D perhaps matches TRBD1 (5 bases). Per germline, CDR1 LNHNV and CDR2 YYDKDF (reference sequence). With 10 bases removed from V and 2 bases from J, the gap between germline ends came to 12 bases. The CDR3 totals 13 residues. CDR3 bases: TGTGCCAGCAGGGAGGCTCCTGGAAACACCATATATTTT. Its translation is CASREAPGNTIYF.